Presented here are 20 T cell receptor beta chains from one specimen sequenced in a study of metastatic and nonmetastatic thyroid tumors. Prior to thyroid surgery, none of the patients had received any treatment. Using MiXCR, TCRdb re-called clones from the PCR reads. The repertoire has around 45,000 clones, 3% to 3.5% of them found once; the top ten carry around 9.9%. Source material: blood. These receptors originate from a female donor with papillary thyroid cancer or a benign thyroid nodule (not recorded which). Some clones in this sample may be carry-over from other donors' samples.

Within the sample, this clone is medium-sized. CDR3 in DNA: TGCGCCAGCTACCCCCGGGACAGAACCTCTGGGGCCAACGTCCTGACTTTC. Protein: CASYPRDRTSGANVLTF. The rearrangement joins TRBV5-1 to TRBJ2-6; 7 nucleotides line up with TRBD1. The trim removed 7 bases at V and 0 bases at J, leaving 10 bases unmatched. Germline V gene data show CDR1 as SGHRS and CDR2 as YFSETQ. This CDR3 has 17 residues.

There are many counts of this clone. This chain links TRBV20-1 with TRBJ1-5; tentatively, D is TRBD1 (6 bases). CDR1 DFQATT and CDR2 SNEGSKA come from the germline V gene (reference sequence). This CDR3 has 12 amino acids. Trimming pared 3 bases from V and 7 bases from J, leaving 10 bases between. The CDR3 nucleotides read TGCAGTGCTAGTGCAGGGGACCAGCCCCAGCATTTT. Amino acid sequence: CSASAGDQPQHF.

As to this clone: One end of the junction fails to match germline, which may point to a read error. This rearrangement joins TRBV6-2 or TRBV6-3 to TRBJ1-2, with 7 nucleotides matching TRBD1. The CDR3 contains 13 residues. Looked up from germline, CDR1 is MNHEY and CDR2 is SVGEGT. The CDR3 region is CASSNRQGGCYSF. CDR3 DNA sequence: TGTGCCAGCAGTAACCGACAGGGCGGTTGCTACAGCTTC.

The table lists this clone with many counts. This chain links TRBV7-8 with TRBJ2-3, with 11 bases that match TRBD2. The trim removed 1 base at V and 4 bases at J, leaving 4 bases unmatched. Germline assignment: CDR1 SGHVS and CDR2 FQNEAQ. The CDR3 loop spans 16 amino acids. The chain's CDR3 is CASSLVGTSGADTQYF. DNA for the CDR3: TGTGCCAGCAGCTTAGTTGGGACTAGCGGAGCAGATACGCAGTATTTT.

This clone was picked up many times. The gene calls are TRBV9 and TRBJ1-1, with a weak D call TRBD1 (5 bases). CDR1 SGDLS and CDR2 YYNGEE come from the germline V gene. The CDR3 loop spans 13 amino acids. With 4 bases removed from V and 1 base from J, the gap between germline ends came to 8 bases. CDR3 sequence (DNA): TGTGCCAGCAGCCAGGGCCCGAACACTGAAGCTTTCTTT. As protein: CASSQGPNTEAFF.

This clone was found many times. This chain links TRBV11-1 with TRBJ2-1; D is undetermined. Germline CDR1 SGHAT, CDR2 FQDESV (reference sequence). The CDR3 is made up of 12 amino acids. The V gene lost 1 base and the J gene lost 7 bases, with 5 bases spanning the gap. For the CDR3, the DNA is TGTGCCAGCAGCTTAGTCTATAATGAGCAGTTCTTC. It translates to CASSLVYNEQFF.

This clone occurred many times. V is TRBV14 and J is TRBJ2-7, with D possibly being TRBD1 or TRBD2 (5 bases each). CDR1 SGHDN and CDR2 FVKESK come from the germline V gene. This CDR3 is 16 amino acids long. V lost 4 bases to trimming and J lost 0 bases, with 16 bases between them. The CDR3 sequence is CASSRTGTLSSYEQYF. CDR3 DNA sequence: TGTGCCAGCAGCCGCACCGGGACCTTAAGCTCCTACGAGCAGTACTTC.

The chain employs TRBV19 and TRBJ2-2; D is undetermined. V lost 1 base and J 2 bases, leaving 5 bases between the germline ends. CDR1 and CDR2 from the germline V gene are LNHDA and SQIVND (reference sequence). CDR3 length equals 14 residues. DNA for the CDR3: TGTGCCAGTAGTATAGGCCCAAACACCGGGGAGCTGTTTTTT. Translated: CASSIGPNTGELFF.

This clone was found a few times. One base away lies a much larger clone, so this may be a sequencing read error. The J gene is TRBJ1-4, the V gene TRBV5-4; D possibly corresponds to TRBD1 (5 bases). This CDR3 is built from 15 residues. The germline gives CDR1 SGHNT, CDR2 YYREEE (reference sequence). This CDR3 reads CASSLAPGGGEELFF. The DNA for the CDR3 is TGTGCCAGCAGCTTGGCTCCGGGGGGAGGTGAAGAACTGTTTTTT.

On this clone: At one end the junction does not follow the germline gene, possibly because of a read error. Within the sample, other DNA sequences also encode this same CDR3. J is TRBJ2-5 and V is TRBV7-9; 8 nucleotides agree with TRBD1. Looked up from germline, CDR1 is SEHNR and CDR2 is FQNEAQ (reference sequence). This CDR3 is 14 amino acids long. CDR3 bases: TGTGCCAGCAGCTTCGGGACAGGCCAAGAGGCCCAGTACTTC. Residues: CASSFGTGQEAQYF.

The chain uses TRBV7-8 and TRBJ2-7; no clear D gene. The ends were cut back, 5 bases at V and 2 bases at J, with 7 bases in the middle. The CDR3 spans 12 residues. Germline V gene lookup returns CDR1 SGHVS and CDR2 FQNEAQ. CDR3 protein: CASSHRPYEQYF. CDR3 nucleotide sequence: TGTGCCAGCAGCCACCGACCCTACGAGCAGTACTTC.

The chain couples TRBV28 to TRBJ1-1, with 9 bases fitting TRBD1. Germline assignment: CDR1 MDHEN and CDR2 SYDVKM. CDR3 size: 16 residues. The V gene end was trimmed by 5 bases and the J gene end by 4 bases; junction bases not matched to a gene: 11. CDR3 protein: CASSLRRQGVGTEAFF. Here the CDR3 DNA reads TGTGCCAGCAGTCTCCGACGACAGGGGGTGGGCACTGAAGCTTTCTTT.

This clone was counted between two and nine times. CDR3 in DNA: TGTGCCAGCAGTGAATGGGTGGGAAGTGACCGTTACGAGCAGTACTTC. Protein sequence: CASSEWVGSDRYEQYF. V gene TRBV6-1 combines with J gene TRBJ2-7; no reliable D call. V lost 2 bases and J lost 4, with 18 bases in between. The length of the CDR3 is 16 residues. The germline V gene encodes CDR1 MNHNS and CDR2 SASEGT.

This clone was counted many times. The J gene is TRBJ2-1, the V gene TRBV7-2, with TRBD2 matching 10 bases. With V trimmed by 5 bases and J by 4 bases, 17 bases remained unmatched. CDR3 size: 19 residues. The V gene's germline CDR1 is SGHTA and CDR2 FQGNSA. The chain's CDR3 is CASSRARTSGLRAYNEQFF. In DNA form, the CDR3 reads TGTGCCAGCAGCCGAGCCCGGACTAGCGGCCTTAGGGCATACAATGAGCAGTTCTTC.

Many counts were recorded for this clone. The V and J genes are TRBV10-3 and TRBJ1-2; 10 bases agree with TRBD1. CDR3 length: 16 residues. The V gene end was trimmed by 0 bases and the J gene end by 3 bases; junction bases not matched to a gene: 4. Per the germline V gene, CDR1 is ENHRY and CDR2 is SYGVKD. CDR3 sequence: CAISESWTGGYYGYTF. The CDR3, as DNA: TGTGCCATCAGTGAGTCGTGGACAGGGGGTTACTATGGCTACACCTTC.

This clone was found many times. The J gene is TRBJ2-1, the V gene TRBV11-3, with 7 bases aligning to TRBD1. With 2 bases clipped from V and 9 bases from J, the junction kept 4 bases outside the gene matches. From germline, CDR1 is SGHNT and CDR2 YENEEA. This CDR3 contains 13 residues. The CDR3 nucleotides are TGTGCCAGCAGCTTAACTAGACAGGGTGAGCAGTTCTTC. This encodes CASSLTRQGEQFF.

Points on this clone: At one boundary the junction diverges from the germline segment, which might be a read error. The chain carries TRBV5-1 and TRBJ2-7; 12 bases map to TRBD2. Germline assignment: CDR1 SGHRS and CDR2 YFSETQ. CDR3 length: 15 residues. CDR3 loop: CASSFGLAGTGELYF. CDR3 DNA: TGCGCCAGCAGCTTCGGACTAGCGGGGACCGGGGAGCTGTACTTC.

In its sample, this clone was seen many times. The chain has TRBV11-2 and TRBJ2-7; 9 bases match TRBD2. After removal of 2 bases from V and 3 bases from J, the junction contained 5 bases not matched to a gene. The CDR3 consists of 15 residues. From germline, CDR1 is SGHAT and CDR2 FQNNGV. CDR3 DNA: TGTGCCAGCAGCTTAATAGCGGGAGATAGCTACGAGCAGTACTTC. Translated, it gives CASSLIAGDSYEQYF. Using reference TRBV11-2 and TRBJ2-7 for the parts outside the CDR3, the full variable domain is EAGVAQSPRYKIIEKRQSVAFWCNPISGHATLYWYQQILGQGPKLLIQFQNNGVVDDSQLPKDRFSAERLKGVDSTLKIQPAKLEDSAVYLCASSLIAGDSYEQYFGPGTRLTVT.

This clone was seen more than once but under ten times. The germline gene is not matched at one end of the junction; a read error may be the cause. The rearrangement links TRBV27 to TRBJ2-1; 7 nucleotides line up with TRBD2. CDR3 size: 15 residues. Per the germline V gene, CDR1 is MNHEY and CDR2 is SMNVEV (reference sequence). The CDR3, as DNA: TGTGCCAGCAGTTACGGGCGGGAGTGGGGAAATGAGCATTTCTTC. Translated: CASSYGREWGNEHFF.

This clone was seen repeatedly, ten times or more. The CDR3 nucleotides are TGCGCCAGCAGCTTGGAGGGACAGGGCTTATATGGCTACACCTTC. Protein product: CASSLEGQGLYGYTF. The gene calls are TRBV5-1 and TRBJ1-2; 9 positions match TRBD1. The V and J ends lost 0 bases and 5 bases, in that order; junction bases with no gene match: 5. CDR1 and CDR2 (germline): SGHRS, YFSETQ. This CDR3 has 15 residues.